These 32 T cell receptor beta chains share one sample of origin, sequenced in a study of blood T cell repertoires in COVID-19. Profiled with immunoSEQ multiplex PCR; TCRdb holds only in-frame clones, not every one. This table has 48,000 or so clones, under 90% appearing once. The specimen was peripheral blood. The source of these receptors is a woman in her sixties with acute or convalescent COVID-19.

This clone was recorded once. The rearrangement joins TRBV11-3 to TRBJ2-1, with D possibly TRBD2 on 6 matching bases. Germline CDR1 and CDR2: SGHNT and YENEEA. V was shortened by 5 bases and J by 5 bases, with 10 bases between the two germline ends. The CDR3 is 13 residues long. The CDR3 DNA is TGTGCCAGCAGCCTACTAGCAGACAATGAGCAGTTCTTC. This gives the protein CASSLLADNEQFF.

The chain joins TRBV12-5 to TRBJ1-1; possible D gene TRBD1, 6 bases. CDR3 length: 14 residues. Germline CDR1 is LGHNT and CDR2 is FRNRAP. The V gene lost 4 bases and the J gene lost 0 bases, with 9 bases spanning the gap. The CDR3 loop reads CASGSGQLNTEAFF. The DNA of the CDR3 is TGTGCTAGTGGTTCCGGACAGTTGAACACTGAAGCTTTCTTT.

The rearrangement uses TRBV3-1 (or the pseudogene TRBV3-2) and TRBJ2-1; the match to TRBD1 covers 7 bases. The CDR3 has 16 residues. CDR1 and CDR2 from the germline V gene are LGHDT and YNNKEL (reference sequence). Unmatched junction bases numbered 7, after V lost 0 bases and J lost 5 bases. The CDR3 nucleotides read TGTGCCAGCAGCCAAGACTCGGGGCAGGGGGACAATGAGCAGTTCTTC. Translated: CASSQDSGQGDNEQFF.

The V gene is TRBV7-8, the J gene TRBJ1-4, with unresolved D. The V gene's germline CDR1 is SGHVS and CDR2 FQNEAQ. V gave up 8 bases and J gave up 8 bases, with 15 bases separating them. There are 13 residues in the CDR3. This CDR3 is CASAWALEEKLFF. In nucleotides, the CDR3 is TGTGCCAGCGCGTGGGCTTTAGAAGAAAAACTGTTTTTT.

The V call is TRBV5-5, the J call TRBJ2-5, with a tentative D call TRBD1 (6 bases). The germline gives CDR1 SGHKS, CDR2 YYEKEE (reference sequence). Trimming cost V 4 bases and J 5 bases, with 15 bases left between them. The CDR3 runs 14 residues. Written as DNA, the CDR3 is TGTGCCAGCAGCCCAACGGGACACTTGGAGACCCAGTACTTC. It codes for CASSPTGHLETQYF.

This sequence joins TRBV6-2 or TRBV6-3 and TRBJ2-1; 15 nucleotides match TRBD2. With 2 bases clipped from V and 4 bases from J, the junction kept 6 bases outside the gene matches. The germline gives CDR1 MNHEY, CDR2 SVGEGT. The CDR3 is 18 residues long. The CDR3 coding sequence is TGTGCCAGCAGTTACCGGACTAGCGGGAGGGCCTTTTACAATGAGCAGTTCTTC. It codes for CASSYRTSGRAFYNEQFF.

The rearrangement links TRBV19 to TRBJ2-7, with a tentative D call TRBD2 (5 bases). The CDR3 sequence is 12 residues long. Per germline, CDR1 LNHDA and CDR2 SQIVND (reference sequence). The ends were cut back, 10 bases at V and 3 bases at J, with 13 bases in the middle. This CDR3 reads CATRGEGYEQYF. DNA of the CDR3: TGTGCCACCCGAGGTGAGGGCTACGAGCAGTACTTC. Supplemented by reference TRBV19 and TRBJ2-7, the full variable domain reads DGGITQSPKYLFRKEGQNVTLSCEQNLNHDAMYWYRQDPGQGLRLIYYSQIVNDFQKGDIAEGYSVSREKKESFPLTVTSAQKNPTAFYLCATRGEGYEQYFGPGTRLTVT.

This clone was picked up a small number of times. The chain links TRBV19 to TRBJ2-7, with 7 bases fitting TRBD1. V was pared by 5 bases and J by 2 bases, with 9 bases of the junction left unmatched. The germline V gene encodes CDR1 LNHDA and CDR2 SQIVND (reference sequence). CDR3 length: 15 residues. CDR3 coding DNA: TGTGCCAGTAGTCCCAGGACAGGACCGACCTACGAGCAGTACTTC. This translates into CASSPRTGPTYEQYF.

CDR3 DNA sequence: TGTGCCAGTAGTAAGCCCAGGGGGCGAGGGGATCAGCCCCAGCATTTT. Translated: CASSKPRGRGDQPQHF. The rearrangement uses TRBV19 and TRBJ1-5; 8 bases are a match to TRBD1. V was pared by 4 bases and J by 5 bases, with 10 bases of the junction left unmatched. This CDR3 is built from 16 residues. The germline V gene has CDR1 LNHDA and CDR2 SQIVND (reference sequence). The full variable domain, in which reference TRBV19 and TRBJ1-5 provide the parts outside the CDR3, is DGGITQSPKYLFRKEGQNVTLSCEQNLNHDAMYWYRQDPGQGLRLIYYSQIVNDFQKGDIAEGYSVSREKKESFPLTVTSAQKNPTAFYLCASSKPRGRGDQPQHFGDGTRLSIL.

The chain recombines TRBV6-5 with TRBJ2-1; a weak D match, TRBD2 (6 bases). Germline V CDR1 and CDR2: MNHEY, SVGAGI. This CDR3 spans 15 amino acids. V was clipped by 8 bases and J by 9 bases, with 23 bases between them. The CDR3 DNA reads TGTGCCAGCGTACCAGGGAGGACCACCACTAGTGAGCAGTTCTTC. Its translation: CASVPGRTTTSEQFF.

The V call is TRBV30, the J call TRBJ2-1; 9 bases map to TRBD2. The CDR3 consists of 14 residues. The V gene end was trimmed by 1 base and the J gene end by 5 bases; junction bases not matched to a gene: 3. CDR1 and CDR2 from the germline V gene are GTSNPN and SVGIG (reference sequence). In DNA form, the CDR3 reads TGTGCCTGGAGTGGACTAGCGGCAGACAATGAGCAGTTCTTC. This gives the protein CAWSGLAADNEQFF.

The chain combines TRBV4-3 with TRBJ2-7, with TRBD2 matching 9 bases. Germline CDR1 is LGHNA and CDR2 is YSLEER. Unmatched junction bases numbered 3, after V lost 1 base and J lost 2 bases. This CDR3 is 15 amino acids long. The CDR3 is CASSQGLAEAYEQYF. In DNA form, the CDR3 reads TGCGCCAGCAGCCAAGGACTAGCGGAGGCCTACGAGCAGTACTTC.

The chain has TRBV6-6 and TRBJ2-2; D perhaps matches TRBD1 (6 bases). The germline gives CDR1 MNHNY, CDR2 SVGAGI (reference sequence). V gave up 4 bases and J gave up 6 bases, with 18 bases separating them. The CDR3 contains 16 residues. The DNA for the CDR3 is TGTGCCAGCAGTTCCAGGGGCGCCACCAGGGCCGGGGAGCTGTTTTTT. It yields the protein CASSSRGATRAGELFF.

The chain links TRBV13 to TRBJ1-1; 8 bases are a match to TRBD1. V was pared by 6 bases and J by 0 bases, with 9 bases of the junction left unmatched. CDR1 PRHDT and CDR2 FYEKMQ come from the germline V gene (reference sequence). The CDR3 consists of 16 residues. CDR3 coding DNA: TGTGCCAGCAGATACGGGACAGGTAAGATGAACACTGAAGCTTTCTTT. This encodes CASRYGTGKMNTEAFF.

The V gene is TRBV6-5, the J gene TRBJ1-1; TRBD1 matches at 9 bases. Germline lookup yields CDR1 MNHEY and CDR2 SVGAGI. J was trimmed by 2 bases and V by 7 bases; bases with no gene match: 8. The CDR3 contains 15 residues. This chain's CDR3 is CASTGTGYINTEAFF. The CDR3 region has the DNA TGTGCCAGCACCGGGACAGGGTATATTAACACTGAAGCTTTCTTT.

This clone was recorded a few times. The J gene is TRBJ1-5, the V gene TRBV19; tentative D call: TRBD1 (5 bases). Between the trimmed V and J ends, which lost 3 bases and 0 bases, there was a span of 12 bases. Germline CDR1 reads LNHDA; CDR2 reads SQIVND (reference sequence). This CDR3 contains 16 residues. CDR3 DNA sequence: TGTGCCAGTAGTATCTTTGTGACAGATAGCAATCAGCCCCAGCATTTT. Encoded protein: CASSIFVTDSNQPQHF.

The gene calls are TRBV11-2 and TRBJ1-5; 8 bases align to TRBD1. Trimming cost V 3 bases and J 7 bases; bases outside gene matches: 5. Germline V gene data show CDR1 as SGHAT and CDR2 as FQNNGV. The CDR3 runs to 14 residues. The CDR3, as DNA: TGTGCCAGCAGCTTTGGACAGGGCGGGCAGCCCCAGCATTTT. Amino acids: CASSFGQGGQPQHF.

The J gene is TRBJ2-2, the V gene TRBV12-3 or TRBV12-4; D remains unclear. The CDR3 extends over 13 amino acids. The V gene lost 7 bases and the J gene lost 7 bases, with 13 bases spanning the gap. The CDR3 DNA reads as TGTGCCAGCACTCTCGGTTCGGGCGGGGAGCTGTTTTTT. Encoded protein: CASTLGSGGELFF.

CDR3 residues: CASELAGGRGEQFF. CDR3 nucleotide sequence: TGTGCCAGCGAACTAGCGGGAGGGCGAGGGGAGCAGTTCTTC. The V and J genes are TRBV13 and TRBJ2-1, with 13 bases that match TRBD2. V shed 8 bases and J 10 bases; nucleotides not matched to a gene: 8. Germline lookup yields CDR1 PRHDT and CDR2 FYEKMQ (reference sequence). The CDR3 contains 14 residues.

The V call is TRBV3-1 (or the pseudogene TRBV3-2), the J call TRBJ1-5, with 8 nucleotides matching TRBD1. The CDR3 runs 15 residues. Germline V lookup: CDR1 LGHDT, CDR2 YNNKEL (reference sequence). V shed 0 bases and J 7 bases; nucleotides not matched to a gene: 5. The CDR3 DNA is TGTGCCAGCAGCCAAGATGGGACAGGCGGGCAGCCCCAGCATTTT. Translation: CASSQDGTGGQPQHF.

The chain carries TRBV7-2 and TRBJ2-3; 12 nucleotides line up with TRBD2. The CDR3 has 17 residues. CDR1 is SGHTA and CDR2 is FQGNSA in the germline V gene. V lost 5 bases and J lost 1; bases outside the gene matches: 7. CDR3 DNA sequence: TGTGCCAGCAGCGCCGGACTAGCGGGACTCCGCACAGATACGCAGTATTTT. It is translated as CASSAGLAGLRTDTQYF.

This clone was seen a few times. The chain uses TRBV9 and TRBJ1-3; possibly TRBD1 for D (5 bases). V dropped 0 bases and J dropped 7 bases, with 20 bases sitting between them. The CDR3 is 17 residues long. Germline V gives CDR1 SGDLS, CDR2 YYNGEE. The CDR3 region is CASSVEAHGPKGNTIYF. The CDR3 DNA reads TGTGCCAGCAGCGTAGAGGCCCATGGGCCGAAGGGGAACACCATATATTTT.

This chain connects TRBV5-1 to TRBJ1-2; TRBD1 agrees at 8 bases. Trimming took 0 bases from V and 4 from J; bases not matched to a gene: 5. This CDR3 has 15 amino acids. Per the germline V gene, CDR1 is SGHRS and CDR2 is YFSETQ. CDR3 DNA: TGCGCCAGCAGCTTGGAGGGCAGGGGGCCCTATGGCTACACCTTC. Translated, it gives CASSLEGRGPYGYTF.

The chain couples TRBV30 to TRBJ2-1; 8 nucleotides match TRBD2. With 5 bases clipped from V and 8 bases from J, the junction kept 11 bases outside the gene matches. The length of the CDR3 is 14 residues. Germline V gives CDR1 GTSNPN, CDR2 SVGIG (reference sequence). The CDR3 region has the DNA TGTGCCTGGGGTCGGGAGGGAGGCCGGGATGAGCAGTTCTTC. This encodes CAWGREGGRDEQFF. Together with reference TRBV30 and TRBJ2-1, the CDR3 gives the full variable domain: SQTIHQWPATLVQPVGSPLSLECTVEGTSNPNLYWYRQAAGRGLQLLFYSVGIGQISSEVPQNLSASRPQDRQFILSSKKLLLSDSGFYLCAWGREGGRDEQFFGPGTRLTVL.

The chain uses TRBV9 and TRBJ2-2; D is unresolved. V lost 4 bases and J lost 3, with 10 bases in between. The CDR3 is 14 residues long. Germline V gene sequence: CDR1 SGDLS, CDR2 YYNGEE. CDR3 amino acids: CASSPRPYTGELFF. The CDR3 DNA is TGTGCCAGCAGCCCTAGACCCTACACCGGGGAGCTGTTTTTT.

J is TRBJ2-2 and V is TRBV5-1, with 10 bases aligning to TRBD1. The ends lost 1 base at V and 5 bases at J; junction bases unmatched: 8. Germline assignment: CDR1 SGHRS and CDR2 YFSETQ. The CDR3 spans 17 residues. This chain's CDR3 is CASSLRVGQGVTGELFF. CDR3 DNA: TGCGCCAGCAGCTTGAGGGTCGGACAGGGGGTTACCGGGGAGCTGTTTTTT.

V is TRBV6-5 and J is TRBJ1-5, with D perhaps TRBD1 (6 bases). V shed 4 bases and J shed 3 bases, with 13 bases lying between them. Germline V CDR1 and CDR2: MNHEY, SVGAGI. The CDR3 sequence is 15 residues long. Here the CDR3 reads CASSLGAWDNQPQHF. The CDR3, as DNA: TGTGCCAGCAGTTTGGGGGCGTGGGACAATCAGCCCCAGCATTTT.

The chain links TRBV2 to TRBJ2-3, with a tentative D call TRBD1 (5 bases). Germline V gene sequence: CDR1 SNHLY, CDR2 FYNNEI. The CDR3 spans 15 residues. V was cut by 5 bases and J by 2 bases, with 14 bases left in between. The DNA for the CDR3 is TGTGCCAGCAGTCTCGGAGACAGCACCACAGATACGCAGTATTTT. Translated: CASSLGDSTTDTQYF.

The CDR3 loop is CASSRAYEGTGELFF. CDR3 DNA: TGTGCCAGTAGTCGGGCCTATGAGGGCACCGGGGAGCTGTTTTTT. The V call is TRBV19, the J call TRBJ2-2; a weak D match, TRBD2 (5 bases). The CDR3 has 15 amino acids. CDR1 is LNHDA and CDR2 is SQIVND in the germline V gene (reference sequence). The V gene lost 5 bases and the J gene lost 4 bases, with 14 bases spanning the gap.

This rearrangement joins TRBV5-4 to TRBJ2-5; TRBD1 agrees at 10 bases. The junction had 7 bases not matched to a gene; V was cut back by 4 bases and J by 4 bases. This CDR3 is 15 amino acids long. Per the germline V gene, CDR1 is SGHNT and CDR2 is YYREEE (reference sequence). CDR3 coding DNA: TGTGCCAGCAGCGCGGGCCGGGACAGGGGAGAGACCCAGTACTTC. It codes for CASSAGRDRGETQYF.

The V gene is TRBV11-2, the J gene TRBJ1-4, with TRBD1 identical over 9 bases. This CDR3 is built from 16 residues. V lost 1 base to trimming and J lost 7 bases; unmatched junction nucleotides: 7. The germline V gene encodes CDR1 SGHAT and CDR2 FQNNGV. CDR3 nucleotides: TGTGCCAGCAGCTTAGGCACAGGGGGCGAGGGTGAAAAACTGTTTTTT. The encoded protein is CASSLGTGGEGEKLFF.

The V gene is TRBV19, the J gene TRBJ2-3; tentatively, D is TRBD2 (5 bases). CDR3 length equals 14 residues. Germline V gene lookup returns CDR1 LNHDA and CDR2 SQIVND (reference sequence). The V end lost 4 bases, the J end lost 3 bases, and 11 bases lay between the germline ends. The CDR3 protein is CASSKARRTDTQYF. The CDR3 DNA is TGTGCCAGTAGTAAGGCGAGGAGGACAGATACGCAGTATTTT.